Listed below are T cell receptor beta chains from one sample, sequenced in a study of OX40 agonist ivuxolimab in advanced cancers. Data came from immunoSEQ multiplex PCR; TCRdb stores just in-frame clones and leaves some out. This table holds about 46,000 clones, more than 70% found once. The specimen was CD4+ or CD8+ T cells sorted from blood, collected in a trial of the OX40 agonist ivuxolimab. The receptors were gathered from an adult with an advanced solid tumor such as melanoma, head and neck, liver or kidney cancer. Each CDR3 is given with its conserved first and last residue. A D gene is named only where the DNA matches it firmly. Expanded clones get a size class; other rows say once, few or many, or leave the size out.

V gene	clone size	J gene	D gene	CDR3 protein	CDR3 DNA
TRBV7-9	-	TRBJ2-5	-	CASSLAASAETQYF	TGTGCCAGCAGCTTAGCGGCTAGCGCAGAGACCCAGTACTTC
TRBV10-2	once	TRBJ2-5	-	CASSQKETQYF	TGCGCCAGCAGCCAAAAGGAGACCCAGTACTTC
TRBV19	-	TRBJ2-1	TRBD2	CASRRTSVSSYNEQFF	TGTGCCAGTAGGAGGACTAGCGTCAGCTCCTACAATGAGCAGTTCTTC
TRBV18	-	TRBJ2-3	-	CASSPDGGADTQYF	TGTGCCAGCTCACCGGACGGGGGAGCAGATACGCAGTATTTT
TRBV19	-	TRBJ2-7	TRBD2	CASRPRGISYEQYF	TGTGCCAGTAGACCGCGGGGGATCAGCTACGAGCAGTACTTC
TRBV19	-	TRBJ1-2	-	CASSRNDRQSPSYTF	TGTGCCAGTAGTAGGAATGACAGGCAATCCCCGAGCTACACCTTC
TRBV5-1	few	TRBJ1-1	-	CASSPVEHTEAFF	TGCGCCAGCAGCCCGGTGGAGCACACTGAAGCTTTCTTT
TRBV30	-	TRBJ2-1	-	CAWSVWGSYNEQFF	TGTGCCTGGAGTGTATGGGGGTCCTACAATGAGCAGTTCTTC
TRBV27	-	TRBJ2-5	-	CASSFNGRGQETQYF	TGTGCCAGCAGTTTTAACGGGAGAGGACAAGAGACCCAGTACTTC
TRBV29-1	-	TRBJ2-1	-	CSVVRQGTYNEQFF	TGCAGCGTTGTTAGGCAGGGGACCTACAATGAGCAGTTCTTC
TRBV27	-	TRBJ2-7	-	CASSLGAEWDNSYEQYF	TGTGCCAGCAGTTTGGGGGCCGAATGGGACAACTCCTACGAGCAGTACTTC
TRBV19	-	TRBJ1-5	-	CASSILGINQPQHF	TGTGCCAGTAGTATATTGGGAATCAATCAGCCCCAGCATTTT
TRBV28	-	TRBJ1-4	TRBD1	CASSTQGTANEKLFF	TGTGCCAGCAGTACCCAGGGGACAGCTAATGAAAAACTGTTTTTT
TRBV5-4	-	TRBJ1-2	-	CASSLGSNYGYTF	TGTGCCAGCAGCTTGGGGTCTAACTATGGCTACACCTTC
TRBV30	-	TRBJ2-2	-	CALRGVLVTGELFF	TGTGCCCTAAGAGGGGTATTGGTAACCGGGGAGCTGTTTTTT
TRBV6-5	-	TRBJ1-2	TRBD1	CASSYAWTGNYGYTF	TGTGCCAGCAGTTACGCGTGGACAGGGAACTATGGCTACACCTTC
TRBV19	-	TRBJ2-1	-	CASSIQSTPGNEQFF	TGTGCCAGTAGTATACAGTCCACCCCGGGTAATGAGCAGTTCTTC
TRBV11-2	-	TRBJ1-3	-	CASSLAHLGGNTIYF	TGTGCCAGCAGCTTAGCCCATTTGGGTGGAAACACCATATATTTT
TRBV29-1	once	TRBJ1-2	TRBD1	CSATGPDGYTF	TGCAGCGCGACAGGGCCGGATGGCTACACCTTC
TRBV5-4	-	TRBJ2-3	TRBD2	CASSWGLAGGTDTQYF	TGTGCCAGCAGCTGGGGACTAGCGGGAGGCACAGATACGCAGTATTTT
TRBV30	-	TRBJ1-1	-	CAWDGTKNTEAFF	TGTGCCTGGGATGGGACAAAGAACACTGAAGCTTTCTTT
TRBV19	-	TRBJ2-1	TRBD1	CASSIQGAGEQFF	TGTGCCAGTAGTATACAGGGGGCTGGGGAGCAGTTCTTC
TRBV19	-	TRBJ1-3	-	CASSIGDWSSGNTIYF	TGTGCCAGTAGTATTGGGGACTGGAGCTCTGGAAACACCATATATTTT
TRBV6-1	-	TRBJ1-5	-	CASSEAGGSNQPQHF	TGTGCCAGCAGTGAAGCGGGGGGAAGCAATCAGCCCCAGCATTTT
TRBV20-1	once	TRBJ1-2	-	CSALMYGYTF	TGCAGTGCTCTAATGTATGGCTACACCTTC
TRBV15	-	TRBJ2-1	-	CATSRDVMTGTYNEQFF	TGTGCCACCAGCAGAGATGTCATGACGGGTACCTACAATGAGCAGTTCTTC
TRBV27	-	TRBJ1-2	-	CASRNPGAHYGYTF	TGTGCCAGCAGGAACCCGGGAGCTCACTATGGCTACACCTTC
TRBV30	-	TRBJ2-3	TRBD2	CAWSGLAGGPTDTQYF	TGTGCCTGGAGTGGCCTAGCGGGAGGCCCCACAGATACGCAGTATTTT
TRBV2	-	TRBJ1-3	-	CASSERSARPGNTIYF	TGTGCCAGCAGTGAACGGTCAGCCAGACCTGGAAACACCATATATTTT
TRBV28	-	TRBJ2-7	TRBD1	CASSYPGQGRREQYF	TGTGCCAGCAGCTACCCGGGACAGGGAAGGAGGGAGCAGTACTTC
TRBV7-6	-	TRBJ2-2	TRBD2	CASSLDRSGSWVGELFF	TGTGCCAGCAGCTTAGATCGAAGCGGGAGTTGGGTCGGGGAGCTGTTTTTT
TRBV28	-	TRBJ2-2	-	CASSSRTANTGELFF	TGTGCCAGCAGTTCCCGGACAGCGAACACCGGGGAGCTGTTTTTT
TRBV5-1	-	TRBJ2-5	-	CASSPPWGQETQYF	TGCGCCAGCAGCCCCCCCTGGGGACAAGAGACCCAGTACTTC
TRBV10-1	-	TRBJ2-5	-	CASSRSSRAQETQYF	TGCGCCAGCAGTCGGAGTTCGAGGGCCCAAGAGACCCAGTACTTC
TRBV15	-	TRBJ2-1	TRBD2	CATSRDRSGRYNEQFF	TGTGCCACCAGCAGAGATCGTAGCGGGAGGTACAATGAGCAGTTCTTC
TRBV11-1	-	TRBJ2-5	-	CASSLGQVEETQYF	TGTGCCAGCAGCTTAGGCCAGGTGGAGGAGACCCAGTACTTC
TRBV5-1	-	TRBJ2-7	TRBD1	CASSSQGAQVEQYF	TGCGCCAGCAGCTCACAGGGGGCGCAGGTCGAGCAGTACTTC
TRBV30	-	TRBJ2-3	-	CAWRPGADTQYF	TGTGCCTGGAGACCGGGAGCAGATACGCAGTATTTT
TRBV6-1	few	TRBJ2-5	-	CASSEFSRLAYRETQYF	TGTGCCAGCAGTGAATTTAGCCGTCTAGCGTACAGGGAGACCCAGTACTTC
TRBV20-1	-	TRBJ2-1	-	CSAGPKHEQFF	TGCAGTGCCGGTCCCAAACATGAGCAGTTCTTC
TRBV11-2	-	TRBJ2-7	-	CASSLIAGYEQYF	TGTGCCAGCAGCTTAATAGCAGGCTACGAGCAGTACTTC